The 30 T cell receptor beta chains below all came from one sample that was sequenced in a study of blood T cell repertoires in COVID-19 (dated by TCRdb to the early 2020s). Library preparation employed the immunoSEQ multiplex PCR assay. TCRdb's version of the immuneACCESS table is confined to in-frame rearrangements and falls short of the full clone set. An unresolved V gene accounts for under half of the shortfall where checked; the remainder is of unknown origin. The sample yields 60,000 or so clones; approximately 87% were counted once. The ten largest clones capture about 6.9% of the sample. Sequencing used peripheral blood. These receptors originate from a man between 60 and 75 years old with active or convalescent COVID-19.

The chain employs TRBV28 and TRBJ1-5; 10 bases align to TRBD1. V trimming: 7 bases; J trimming: 7 bases; junction bases outside the gene matches: 7. CDR1 and CDR2 from the germline V gene are MDHEN and SYDVKM. CDR3 size: 14 residues. The CDR3 region is CASIPGTGVQPQHF. CDR3 sequence (DNA): TGTGCCAGCATCCCCGGGACAGGGGTACAGCCCCAGCATTTT.

The V gene is TRBV2, the J gene TRBJ1-3, with TRBD1 matching 12 bases. The CDR3 is 16 amino acids. Germline trimming cut 6 bases from V and 2 bases from J; bases unmatched to any gene: 5. Looked up from germline, CDR1 is SNHLY and CDR2 is FYNNEI. The CDR3 loop is CASSRGQGAPGNTIYF. In DNA, the CDR3 is TGTGCCAGCAGCCGGGGACAGGGGGCACCTGGAAACACCATATATTTT.

The chain links TRBV19 to TRBJ2-1; 10 nucleotides align to TRBD2. Per germline, CDR1 LNHDA and CDR2 SQIVND (reference sequence). The CDR3 runs to 15 residues. V shed 4 bases and J 7 bases; nucleotides not matched to a gene: 7. The CDR3 reads CASSRSGGARNEQFF. DNA for the CDR3: TGTGCCAGTAGTAGGAGCGGGGGGGCGAGAAATGAGCAGTTCTTC.

The chain is built from TRBV4-1 and TRBJ2-4; D perhaps matches TRBD2 (5 bases). The V gene lost 0 bases and the J gene lost 1 base, with 13 bases spanning the gap. The CDR3 has 17 residues. CDR1 is MGHRA and CDR2 is YSYEKL in the germline V gene. CDR3 DNA sequence: TGCGCCAGCAGCCAAGATCCCGGAAGAGGGGCCAAAAACATTCAGTACTTC. It yields the protein CASSQDPGRGAKNIQYF.

The J gene is TRBJ2-5, the V gene TRBV25-1; tentative D call: TRBD1 (5 bases). V was cut by 3 bases and J by 0 bases, with 17 bases left in between. The CDR3 sequence is 17 residues long. Germline V gives CDR1 MGHDK, CDR2 SYGVNS. CDR3 loop: CASSETDSGLYQETQYF. CDR3 DNA sequence: TGTGCCAGCAGTGAGACAGACTCCGGTCTCTACCAAGAGACCCAGTACTTC.

The chain couples TRBV13 to TRBJ2-3, with 10 bases lining up with TRBD2. V shed 3 bases and J 4 bases; nucleotides not matched to a gene: 4. This CDR3 is 15 amino acids long. CDR1 PRHDT and CDR2 FYEKMQ come from the germline V gene (reference sequence). DNA of the CDR3: TGTGCCAGCAGCTTCCTAGCGGGAGAAGCAGATACGCAGTATTTT. Protein sequence: CASSFLAGEADTQYF.

The V call is TRBV11-1, the J call TRBJ2-1, with 8 bases identical to TRBD1. J was trimmed by 6 bases and V by 6 bases; bases with no gene match: 10. Germline loops: CDR1 SGHAT, CDR2 FQDESV (reference sequence). This CDR3 contains 15 residues. Here the CDR3 DNA reads TGTGCCAGCAGACCCGGGACAGGCGTAGTCAATGAGCAGTTCTTC. Translated, it gives CASRPGTGVVNEQFF.

The chain combines TRBV18 with TRBJ1-1, with D uncertain. The CDR3 totals 16 residues. V lost 3 bases, J lost 0 bases, and 14 bases lay in between. Germline V CDR1 and CDR2: KGHSH, LQKENI. CDR3 DNA sequence: TGTGCCAGCTCACCCCCAAACAGAAATATGAACACTGAAGCTTTCTTT. Translation gives CASSPPNRNMNTEAFF. Combining the CDR3 with reference TRBV18 and TRBJ1-1 gives the whole variable domain NAGVMQNPRHLVRRRGQEARLRCSPMKGHSHVYWYRQLPEEGLKFMVYLQKENIIDESGMPKERFSAEFPKEGPSILRIQQVVRGDSAAYFCASSPPNRNMNTEAFFGQGTRLTVV.

The chain couples TRBV19 to TRBJ2-3, with a possible D match to TRBD2 (7 bases). The CDR3 is 15 residues long. CDR1 LNHDA and CDR2 SQIVND come from the germline V gene (reference sequence). V dropped 3 bases and J dropped 6 bases, with 16 bases sitting between them. The CDR3 loop reads CASSMAEGGYDTQYF. The CDR3 nucleotides read TGTGCCAGTAGTATGGCCGAGGGGGGGTACGATACGCAGTATTTT.

A few counts support this clone. This chain connects TRBV18 to TRBJ1-3, with 7 bases that match TRBD1. The CDR3 runs to 13 residues. Germline-derived CDR1 and CDR2 are KGHSH and LQKENI. V lost 3 bases and J lost 4; bases outside the gene matches: 0. CDR3 protein: CASSPDRGNTIYF. The DNA of the CDR3 is TGTGCCAGCTCACCGGACAGGGGAAACACCATATATTTT.

This chain links TRBV7-8 with TRBJ2-2; 7 positions agree with TRBD2. This CDR3 comprises 13 residues. V was pared by 3 bases and J by 14 bases, with 9 bases of the junction left unmatched. Germline CDR1 is SGHVS and CDR2 is FQNEAQ. The CDR3 region is CASSFSGTGVLFF. CDR3 bases: TGTGCCAGCAGCTTCAGCGGGACGGGAGTCCTGTTTTTT.

The chain employs TRBV7-2 and TRBJ1-6; 7 bases are shared with TRBD1. Unmatched junction bases numbered 3, after V lost 3 bases and J lost 1 base. This CDR3 has 16 residues. From germline, CDR1 is SGHTA and CDR2 FQGNSA. The CDR3 nucleotides are TGTGCCAGCAGCTTGACAGGGCTATCCTATAATTCACCCCTCCACTTT. This gives the protein CASSLTGLSYNSPLHF.

This rearrangement joins TRBV6-5 to TRBJ2-5; 12 bases match TRBD2. Germline assignment: CDR1 MNHEY and CDR2 SVGAGI. CDR3 length: 15 amino acids. V dropped 5 bases and J dropped 5; count of bases not matched to a gene: 6. The DNA of the CDR3 is TGTGCCAGCAGTATGACTAGCGGGAGCCGGGAGACCCAGTACTTC. It is translated as CASSMTSGSRETQYF.

The gene calls are TRBV5-1 and TRBJ1-4; TRBD1 might be the D (5 bases). V was trimmed by 3 bases and J by 6 bases, leaving 15 bases between them. Germline V CDR1 and CDR2: SGHRS, YFSETQ. The CDR3 spans 15 residues. Here the CDR3 reads CASSSGLGVDEKLFF. CDR3 DNA: TGCGCCAGCAGCTCGGGACTTGGGGTGGATGAAAAACTGTTTTTT.

V gene TRBV7-2 combines with J gene TRBJ1-4; 7 positions agree with TRBD1. This CDR3 region has 16 residues. V shed 0 bases, J shed 3 bases, and the junction held 4 bases outside the gene matches. Germline CDR1 SGHTA, CDR2 FQGNSA. DNA of the CDR3: TGTGCCAGCAGCTTAGCGACAGGGTTAGCTAATGAAAAACTGTTTTTT. This sequence encodes CASSLATGLANEKLFF.

The chain carries TRBV5-4 and TRBJ2-1; 10 bases agree with TRBD2. The CDR3 sequence is 16 residues long. The germline V gene has CDR1 SGHNT and CDR2 YYREEE (reference sequence). After removal of 4 bases from V and 8 bases from J, the junction contained 12 bases not matched to a gene. The CDR3: CASSTSSSGSGHEQFF. The CDR3 nucleotides read TGTGCCAGCAGCACGAGCTCTAGCGGGAGCGGGCATGAGCAGTTCTTC.

This sequence joins TRBV10-1 and TRBJ1-5; no clear D gene. Trimming shortened V by 3 bases and J by 5 bases, and 8 bases separated the two germline ends. Per germline, CDR1 WNHNN and CDR2 SYGVQD (reference sequence). This CDR3 contains 13 residues. The CDR3 loop reads CASSDFGDQPQHF. The CDR3 DNA is TGCGCCAGCAGTGACTTCGGGGATCAGCCCCAGCATTTT.

This clone was detected once. This sequence joins TRBV5-1 and TRBJ1-2, with 8 bases that match TRBD1. The V and J ends lost 3 bases and 3 bases, in that order; junction bases with no gene match: 1. The CDR3 sequence is 13 residues long. Germline-derived CDR1 and CDR2 are SGHRS and YFSETQ. In DNA, the CDR3 is TGCGCCAGCAGCTCGACAGGGGACTATGGCTACACCTTC. It translates to CASSSTGDYGYTF.

This chain connects TRBV5-1 to TRBJ1-6; TRBD1 agrees at 7 bases. After removal of 4 bases from V and 7 bases from J, the junction contained 5 bases not matched to a gene. The CDR3 runs 14 residues. CDR1 is SGHRS and CDR2 is YFSETQ in the germline V gene. CDR3 sequence reads: CASSRDSQNSPLHF. For the CDR3, the DNA is TGCGCCAGCAGCCGGGACAGCCAGAATTCACCCCTCCACTTT. Complete variable domain (other parts from reference TRBV5-1 and TRBJ1-6): KAGVTQTPRYLIKTRGQQVTLSCSPISGHRSVSWYQQTPGQGLQFLFEYFSETQRNKGNFPGRFSGRQFSNSRSEMNVSTLELGDSALYLCASSRDSQNSPLHFGNGTRLTVT.

The table lists this clone with a count of one. This rearrangement joins TRBV7-2 to TRBJ2-2; D is undetermined. The CDR3 runs to 15 residues. In germline, CDR1 is SGHTA, CDR2 FQGNSA. V shed 1 base and J shed 4 bases, with 10 bases lying between them. The CDR3 loop is CASSLELQSTGELFF. The DNA for the CDR3 is TGTGCCAGCAGCTTAGAGTTACAAAGCACCGGGGAGCTGTTTTTT.

The V and J genes are TRBV24-1 and TRBJ1-5; D gene unclear. CDR1 and CDR2 from the germline V gene are KGHDR and SFDVKD. The CDR3 contains 14 residues. Trimming pared 1 base from V and 5 bases from J, leaving 8 bases between. The CDR3 DNA reads TGTGCCACCAGTGATTTAGCCCGGGATCAGCCCCAGCATTTT. Translation: CATSDLARDQPQHF.

This sequence joins TRBV6-6 and TRBJ2-7; 7 positions match TRBD1. The CDR3 covers 14 residues. With V trimmed by 6 bases and J by 4 bases, 9 bases remained unmatched. Germline V lookup: CDR1 MNHNY, CDR2 SVGAGI (reference sequence). The DNA for the CDR3 is TGTGCCAGCAGCCAAAAAATACAGGGGTACGAGCAGTACTTC. The encoded protein is CASSQKIQGYEQYF.

The V and J genes are TRBV11-3 and TRBJ2-2; 12 nucleotides line up with TRBD2. Germline values: CDR1 SGHNT, CDR2 YENEEA. This CDR3 spans 16 amino acids. V lost 4 bases to trimming and J lost 5 bases; unmatched junction nucleotides: 5. This CDR3 is CASSSGLAGRTGELFF. In DNA, the CDR3 is TGTGCCAGCAGCTCGGGACTAGCGGGCCGTACCGGGGAGCTGTTTTTT.

The chain combines TRBV6-5 with TRBJ1-3; D possibly corresponds to TRBD1 (6 bases). The germline V gene encodes CDR1 MNHEY and CDR2 SVGAGI. The CDR3 loop spans 14 amino acids. Trimming removed 6 bases from V and 4 bases from J, with 13 bases in between. For the CDR3, the DNA is TGTGCCAGCAGGGCACAGGGCCCCGGAAACACCATATATTTT. This codes for CASRAQGPGNTIYF.

The chain combines TRBV28 with TRBJ2-2; weak D call: TRBD1 (5 bases). Germline CDR1 MDHEN, CDR2 SYDVKM. The CDR3 extends over 15 amino acids. Trimming removed 6 bases at V and 6 bases at J, with 17 bases between. Here the CDR3 reads CASSSSSGWSGELFF. The CDR3 nucleotides are TGTGCCAGCAGCTCCTCGTCAGGGTGGTCCGGGGAGCTGTTTTTT. The complete variable domain, with remaining parts taken from reference TRBV28 and TRBJ2-2, reads DVKVTQSSRYLVKRTGEKVFLECVQDMDHENMFWYRQDPGLGLRLIYFSYDVKMKEKGDIPEGYSVSREKKERFSLILESASTNQTSMYLCASSSSSGWSGELFFGEGSRLTVL.

The chain recombines TRBV12-3 or TRBV12-4 with TRBJ1-1, with 8 positions matching TRBD1. The length of the CDR3 is 13 residues. V was pared by 7 bases and J by 5 bases, with 6 bases of the junction left unmatched. The chain's CDR3 is CASTGGKGTEAFF. In DNA form, the CDR3 reads TGTGCCAGCACAGGGGGCAAGGGGACTGAAGCTTTCTTT.

This clone came up a few times. The chain carries TRBV19 and TRBJ1-1; TRBD1 matches 7 bases. The length of the CDR3 is 13 residues. Germline CDR1 reads LNHDA; CDR2 reads SQIVND (reference sequence). V gave up 9 bases and J gave up 3 bases; unmatched junction bases: 7. The CDR3 reads CASKRQGDTEAFF. CDR3 in DNA: TGTGCCAGCAAGAGACAGGGAGACACTGAAGCTTTCTTT.

The genes are TRBV27 and TRBJ2-7; TRBD1 aligns across 9 bases. The trim removed 6 bases at V and 0 bases at J, leaving 3 bases unmatched. CDR1 and CDR2 (germline): MNHEY, SMNVEV (reference sequence). There are 14 residues in the CDR3. This CDR3 reads CASRNRGLSYEQYF. The CDR3 nucleotides are TGTGCCAGCAGAAACAGGGGGCTCTCCTACGAGCAGTACTTC.

The chain employs TRBV30 and TRBJ2-5; 7 nucleotides agree with TRBD2. The CDR3 length is 12 residues. CDR1 and CDR2 from the germline V gene are GTSNPN and SVGIG (reference sequence). The V segment lost 0 bases and the J segment 8 bases; nucleotides outside the gene matches: 3. CDR3 coding DNA: TGTGCCTGGAGTGTGACGGGAGGAACCCAGTACTTC. It specifies CAWSVTGGTQYF.

J is TRBJ1-1 and V is TRBV5-6, with 7 bases matching TRBD1. Germline V CDR1 and CDR2: SGHDT, YYEEEE. The CDR3 runs to 14 residues. V lost 0 bases to trimming and J lost 3 bases; unmatched junction nucleotides: 2. CDR3 in amino acids: CASSLVDRDTEAFF. In nucleotides, the CDR3 is TGTGCCAGCAGCTTGGTCGACAGGGACACTGAAGCTTTCTTT.